The 10 T cell receptor beta chains presented below share a single source sample, sequenced in a study of cytomegalovirus exposure and HLA in healthy donors. 60 Vbeta and 13 Jbeta primers were used in PCR. Clones were sequenced by immunoSEQ multiplex PCR, and TCRdb holds only the in-frame ones, with some missing. This table has fewer than 200,000 clones, 78% appearing once. Sequencing was performed on PBMCs. Receptors originate from a woman under 40 in good health and CMV-seropositive.

This chain links TRBV18 with TRBJ2-7; 10 positions match TRBD2. The CDR3 contains 15 residues. V shed 3 bases and J 2 bases; nucleotides not matched to a gene: 4. CDR1 is KGHSH, CDR2 LQKENI, per germline. In DNA form, the CDR3 reads TGTGCCAGCTCACCTGCAGGGACTAGCGCCTACGAGCAGTACTTC. Translating it yields CASSPAGTSAYEQYF.

J is TRBJ2-7 and V is TRBV4-2; 10 bases line up with TRBD1. Germline loops: CDR1 LGHNA, CDR2 YNFKEQ. J lost 3 bases, V lost 4 bases, and 6 bases had no gene match. This CDR3 contains 15 residues. The CDR3 nucleotides read TGTGCCAGCAGCCCACGGACAGGGGGGCTCTACGAGCAGTACTTC. Translating it yields CASSPRTGGLYEQYF.

The rearrangement uses TRBV6-1 and TRBJ1-6; maybe TRBD1 (5 bases). The CDR3 loop spans 13 amino acids. With 3 bases removed from V and 17 bases from J, the gap between germline ends came to 17 bases. Germline CDR1 reads MNHNS; CDR2 reads SASEGT. The DNA of the CDR3 is TGTGCCAGCAGTGAGGGGCCGAGTAGTAATATCCACTTT. Amino acids: CASSEGPSSNIHF.

The rearrangement links TRBV7-9 to TRBJ2-1; D is uncertain. This CDR3 is built from 15 residues. V was pared by 1 base and J by 1 base, with 8 bases between. The V gene's germline CDR1 is SEHNR and CDR2 FQNEAQ (reference sequence). The CDR3 nucleotides are TGTGCCAGCAGCTTAGTGGTAGCTTCCTACAATGAGCAGTTCTTC. The encoded protein is CASSLVVASYNEQFF. Full variable domain (outside the CDR3, taken from reference TRBV7-9 and TRBJ2-1): DTGVSQNPRHKITKRGQNVTFRCDPISEHNRLYWYRQTLGQGPEFLTYFQNEAQLEKSRLLSDRFSAERPKGSFSTLEIQRTEQGDSAMYLCASSLVVASYNEQFFGPGTRLTVL.

The chain carries TRBV18 and TRBJ1-1; D not certain. The V gene lost 3 bases and the J gene lost 6 bases, with 11 bases spanning the gap. The CDR3 totals 13 residues. Germline CDR1 KGHSH, CDR2 LQKENI. The CDR3 DNA reads TGTGCCAGCTCACCCGAATCGGGGTCTGAAGCTTTCTTT. Its translation: CASSPESGSEAFF.

The DNA of the CDR3 is TGTGCCACCAGCAGAGACCGGGACAGGGGAGAGAATGAGCAGTTCTTC. This sequence encodes CATSRDRDRGENEQFF. The rearrangement links TRBV15 to TRBJ2-1; TRBD1 agrees at 10 bases. The CDR3 has 16 residues. The ends lost 0 bases at V and 7 bases at J; junction bases unmatched: 6. The germline V gene has CDR1 LNHNV and CDR2 YYDKDF (reference sequence). Complete variable domain (other parts from reference TRBV15 and TRBJ2-1): DAMVIQNPRYQVTQFGKPVTLSCSQTLNHNVMYWYQQKSSQAPKLLFHYYDKDFNNEADTPDNFQSRRPNTSFCFLDIRSPGLGDTAMYLCATSRDRDRGENEQFFGPGTRLTVL.

V usage is TRBV9 and J usage is TRBJ2-5, with TRBD1 identical over 11 bases. The DNA end favors TRBJ2-7, so the J call may be wrong. Germline V gives CDR1 SGDLS, CDR2 YYNGEE. The CDR3 is 16 amino acids. The CDR3 DNA reads TGTGCCAGCAGCGTAGCTACGGGACAGGGGGACTACGAGCAGTACTTC. As protein: CASSVATGQGDYEQYF.

This chain joins TRBV19 and TRBJ1-5, with no clear D. Trimming pared 8 bases from V and 5 bases from J, leaving 22 bases between. This CDR3 has 16 amino acids. CDR1 LNHDA and CDR2 SQIVND come from the germline V gene (reference sequence). CDR3 DNA sequence: TGTGCCAGTCTCGAACGAGGCGGAGGGTGGGATCAGCCCCAGCATTTT. Translation: CASLERGGGWDQPQHF. The whole variable domain, filled in from reference TRBV19 and TRBJ1-5, reads DGGITQSPKYLFRKEGQNVTLSCEQNLNHDAMYWYRQDPGQGLRLIYYSQIVNDFQKGDIAEGYSVSREKKESFPLTVTSAQKNPTAFYLCASLERGGGWDQPQHFGDGTRLSIL.

The gene calls are TRBV27 and TRBJ2-2, with D uncertain. CDR1 and CDR2 from the germline V gene are MNHEY and SMNVEV (reference sequence). This CDR3 has 13 residues. Trimming shortened V by 6 bases and J by 7 bases, and 12 bases separated the two germline ends. The CDR3 nucleotides read TGTGCCAGCAGCACCAGTTTGTTCGGGGAGCTGTTTTTT. It specifies CASSTSLFGELFF.

The rearrangement links TRBV5-1 to TRBJ1-4; possibly TRBD1 for D (6 bases). This CDR3 is 17 amino acids long. Germline V CDR1 and CDR2: SGHRS, YFSETQ. Trimming pared 0 bases from V and 0 bases from J, leaving 12 bases between. CDR3 loop: CASSLEGGPSTNEKLFF. For the CDR3, the DNA is TGCGCCAGCAGCTTGGAAGGGGGTCCCTCAACTAATGAAAAACTGTTTTTT.